A single sample is the source of the 13 T cell receptor beta chains below, sequenced in a study of cytomegalovirus exposure and HLA in healthy donors. The PCR contained 60 Vbeta and 13 Jbeta primers. Profiled with immunoSEQ multiplex PCR; TCRdb holds only in-frame clones, not every one. The data contain about 150,000 clones, approximately 72% of them singletons. Material for sequencing was PBMCs. These receptors came from a man aged 35-49 years in good health and CMV-seronegative.

This chain links TRBV11-3 with TRBJ2-7; TRBD2 is a possible D gene (5 bases). Trimming took 5 bases from V and 0 from J, leaving 11 bases between them. CDR3 length: 14 residues. CDR1 and CDR2 (germline): SGHNT, YENEEA. CDR3 in amino acids: CASSRNGDSYEQYF. The CDR3 region has the DNA TGTGCCAGCAGCCGTAACGGGGACTCCTACGAGCAGTACTTC.

V is TRBV19 and J is TRBJ1-3, with D possibly TRBD1 on 6 matching bases. The CDR3 covers 15 residues. The V end lost 8 bases, the J end lost 7 bases, and 21 bases lay between the germline ends. Germline values: CDR1 LNHDA, CDR2 SQIVND (reference sequence). CDR3 in DNA: TGTGCCAGTCTCGGGACAAACTTGCCCGGGAACACCATATATTTT. It codes for CASLGTNLPGNTIYF.

The V call is TRBV6-5, the J call TRBJ2-2; TRBD2 might be the D (6 bases). V lost 3 bases and J 1 base, leaving 12 bases between the germline ends. The CDR3 has 16 residues. The V gene's germline CDR1 is MNHEY and CDR2 SVGAGI. The CDR3 nucleotides read TGTGCCAGCAGTTATATGGGGACTGGGAACACCGGGGAGCTGTTTTTT. Translation gives CASSYMGTGNTGELFF.

About this clone itself: Its ends do not fully match the called genes, so a read error is possible. The rearrangement joins TRBV2 to TRBJ1-5; no reliable D call. The CDR3 loop spans 13 amino acids. Germline lookup yields CDR1 SNHLY and CDR2 FYNNEI. The CDR3: CASKTGGSQPQNF. As DNA, the CDR3 is TGTGCCAGCAAAACCGGAGGTAGTCAGCCCCAGAATTTT.

The chain recombines TRBV30 with TRBJ2-2; perhaps TRBD1 as D (5 bases). The CDR3 totals 13 residues. Germline loops: CDR1 GTSNPN, CDR2 SVGIG (reference sequence). Trimming left V 3 bases short and J 1 base short, with 6 bases between. The CDR3 DNA reads TGTGCCTGGAGACAGGAGAACACCGGGGAGCTGTTTTTT. Translated, it gives CAWRQENTGELFF.

The chain employs TRBV4-2 and TRBJ2-6; no clear D gene. The CDR3 has 16 residues. Trimming removed 0 bases from V and 2 bases from J, with 8 bases in between. Germline V CDR1 and CDR2: LGHNA, YNFKEQ. The CDR3 bases are TGTGCCAGCAGCCAAGATTACTCCCCTGGGGCCAACGTCCTGACTTTC. Amino acids: CASSQDYSPGANVLTF.

Notes on this clone: The germline gene is not matched at one end of the junction; a read error may be the cause. The rearrangement uses TRBV7-9 and TRBJ1-5, with TRBD1 matching over 11 bases. Germline V gives CDR1 SEHNR, CDR2 FQNEAQ (reference sequence). The CDR3 extends over 16 amino acids. The CDR3 reads CASSQGQGVGAQPQNF. DNA of the CDR3: TGTGCCAGCAGCCAGGGACAGGGGGTAGGTGCTCAGCCCCAGAATTTT.

DNA of the CDR3: TGCGCCAGCAGCCAAACCACTAGCGGGGGAGGAGAGACCCAGTACTTC. Its protein product is CASSQTTSGGGETQYF. The genes are TRBV4-1 and TRBJ2-5; 11 nucleotides line up with TRBD2. The CDR3 runs to 16 residues. The junction had 6 bases not matched to a gene; V was cut back by 2 bases and J by 4 bases. The V gene's germline CDR1 is MGHRA and CDR2 YSYEKL.

The chain couples TRBV25-1 to TRBJ2-7; 10 nucleotides match TRBD1. V lost 6 bases and J lost 3; bases outside the gene matches: 5. Germline V gene lookup returns CDR1 MGHDK and CDR2 SYGVNS. This CDR3 comprises 14 residues. The CDR3 loop is CASSVGTGDYEQYF. CDR3 DNA: TGTGCCAGCAGCGTAGGGACAGGGGACTACGAGCAGTACTTC.

The chain employs TRBV6-6 and TRBJ2-2; D perhaps matches TRBD2 (6 bases). The ends were cut back, 2 bases at V and 4 bases at J, with 11 bases in the middle. Per germline, CDR1 MNHNY and CDR2 SVGAGI (reference sequence). This CDR3 is 15 amino acids long. This CDR3 is CASSYGGYVTGELFF. The CDR3 region has the DNA TGTGCCAGCAGTTACGGAGGGTACGTCACCGGGGAGCTGTTTTTT.

The V and J genes are TRBV4-1 and TRBJ2-3, with 7 bases matching TRBD1. CDR3 length equals 16 residues. The V gene's germline CDR1 is MGHRA and CDR2 YSYEKL. V was clipped by 4 bases and J by 1 base; unmatched bases: 8. The CDR3 sequence is CASSLVRQGGTDTQYF. As DNA, the CDR3 is TGCGCCAGCAGCCTTGTCCGACAGGGAGGCACAGATACGCAGTATTTT.

CDR3 nucleotides: TGCAGCGTTGGGGCATATAATAGCGGGAGGACATACGAGCAGTACTTC. Protein: CSVGAYNSGRTYEQYF. This chain connects TRBV29-1 to TRBJ2-7; 10 bases agree with TRBD2. Germline lookup yields CDR1 SQVTM and CDR2 ANQGSEA. V gave up 4 bases and J gave up 4 bases; unmatched junction bases: 13. The CDR3 runs to 16 residues.

The genes are TRBV30 and TRBJ2-7; 7 positions agree with TRBD2. Germline V CDR1 and CDR2: GTSNPN, SVGIG (reference sequence). The CDR3 runs 14 residues. The V gene end was trimmed by 0 bases and the J gene end by 0 bases; junction bases not matched to a gene: 2. The CDR3 loop reads CAWSVWGGSYEQYF. Written as DNA, the CDR3 is TGTGCCTGGAGTGTGTGGGGGGGCTCCTACGAGCAGTACTTC.